This TCR beta chain was found in a study of T cells in localized non-small cell lung cancer. This table comes from immunoSEQ multiplex PCR, and its TCRdb copy is limited to in-frame clones, with some not included. This sample has about 31,000 clones, with 70% to 90% found just once. Study outcomes and limitations: A median of 57 clones ranked among the top 100 in tumor appeared in adjacent lung. The highest T cell clonality was in uninvolved adjacent lung, above tumor. Multi-region tumor sequencing was not done, so intratumor heterogeneity could not be excluded.

V was clipped by 3 bases and J by 11 bases, with 10 bases between them. The CDR3 runs to 11 residues. Germline V gene sequence: CDR1 KGHSH, CDR2 LQKENI. Comments on this clone: Its target is not known.

The chain recombines TRBV18 with TRBJ1-1; D call uncertain. Sequenced material: peripheral blood, taken before any cancer treatment. This sequence was found in a woman aged 35 to 70 with stage I lung adenocarcinoma. Written as DNA, the CDR3 is TGTGCCAGCTCACCCGACCGACTGGCTTTCTTT. It codes for CASSPDRLAFF.